Below are 15 T cell receptor beta chains sequenced from a single sample in a study of human T cells and chemical hapten exposure. The time point is: pre-sensitization, week 0. Treatment indicated: therapeutic diphenylcyclopropenone sensitization with weekly scalp DPC. TCRdb re-derived calls from the RACE reads in MiXCR, one entry per CDR3 protein. The sample comprises some 250,000 distinct CDR3 sequences, around 7.7% of which are singletons, and about 1.2% rests with the top ten. The sample consisted of whole blood, taken in connection with sensitization to the hapten diphenylcyclopropenone (DPC). These TCRs come from a young man with alopecia areata. Some clones in this sample may be carry-over from other donors' samples.

This clonotype showed up just a few times. V gene TRBV28 combines with J gene TRBJ2-7; possibly TRBD1 for D (6 bases). Trimming took off 3 bases at V and 1 base at J, with 13 bases between the two ends. CDR1 MDHEN and CDR2 SYDVKM come from the germline V gene. This CDR3 is built from 15 residues. CDR3 residues: CASSFLNDRSYEQYF. Written as DNA, the CDR3 is TGTGCCAGCAGTTTTCTTAACGACAGGTCCTACGAGCAGTACTTC.

In this sample, this clonotype turned up a few times. This chain joins TRBV11-2 and TRBJ2-5; TRBD1 or TRBD2 may be the D gene (5 bases each). CDR3 size: 16 residues. V was cut by 4 bases and J by 3 bases, with 18 bases left in between. CDR1 is SGHAT and CDR2 is FQNNGV in the germline V gene. CDR3 sequence reads: CASSSLQDRGEETQYF. DNA for the CDR3: TGTGCCAGCAGCTCACTACAGGATAGGGGAGAAGAGACCCAGTACTTC. The complete variable domain, with remaining parts taken from reference TRBV11-2 and TRBJ2-5, reads EAGVAQSPRYKIIEKRQSVAFWCNPISGHATLYWYQQILGQGPKLLIQFQNNGVVDDSQLPKDRFSAERLKGVDSTLKIQPAKLEDSAVYLCASSSLQDRGEETQYFGPGTRLLVL.

This clonotype occurred a few times. The rearrangement uses TRBV10-2 and TRBJ1-1; 9 nucleotides line up with TRBD1. Germline values: CDR1 WSHSY, CDR2 SAAADI. Germline trimming cut 6 bases from V and 5 bases from J; bases unmatched to any gene: 10. The CDR3 consists of 15 residues. DNA of the CDR3: TGCGCCAGCAGGGAAACCGGACAGGGGATGACTGAAGCTTTCTTT. This gives the protein CASRETGQGMTEAFF.

This clonotype has a handful of counts. The J gene is TRBJ2-5, the V gene TRBV6-2 or TRBV6-3; D call uncertain. V was pared by 5 bases and J by 2 bases, with 12 bases between. Germline V gene sequence: CDR1 MNHEY, CDR2 SVGEGT. The length of the CDR3 is 14 residues. Here the CDR3 DNA reads TGTGCCAGCAGTCGGGTATCCGTTCAAGAGACCCAGTACTTC. Amino acid sequence: CASSRVSVQETQYF.

The V call is TRBV20-1, the J call TRBJ2-7; maybe TRBD2 (7 bases). The V gene lost 4 bases and the J gene lost 3 bases, with 19 bases spanning the gap. Germline CDR1 reads DFQATT; CDR2 reads SNEGSKA (reference sequence). The CDR3 totals 15 residues. The CDR3 region has the DNA TGCAGTGCTAAGTTGTTATCGGGGGGCCTCTACGAGCAGTACTTC. It yields the protein CSAKLLSGGLYEQYF.

In this sample, this clonotype turned up many times. The chain recombines TRBV4-3 with TRBJ2-3; D unresolved. With 0 bases removed from V and 11 bases from J, the gap between germline ends came to 15 bases. There are 14 residues in the CDR3. Germline-derived CDR1 and CDR2 are LGHNA and YSLEER. CDR3 nucleotides: TGCGCCAGCAGCCAAGAAATCGCGGCTAGAGAGCAGTATTTT. The encoded protein is CASSQEIAAREQYF.

This clonotype was seen repeatedly, ten times or more. The chain links TRBV7-2 to TRBJ1-5; D unclear. The CDR3 is 16 amino acids. Trimming cost V 4 bases and J 0 bases, with 13 bases left between them. The germline CDR1 and CDR2 sequences are SGHTA and FQGNSA. CDR3 nucleotides: TGTGCCAGCAGCTCAACCGGGGTTTATAGCAATCAGCCCCAGCATTTT. Translated: CASSSTGVYSNQPQHF.

This clonotype was counted ten times or more. The gene calls are TRBV10-3 and TRBJ1-1; 8 positions agree with TRBD1. Trimming cost V 4 bases and J 4 bases; bases outside gene matches: 11. This CDR3 is 16 amino acids long. Germline-derived CDR1 and CDR2 are ENHRY and SYGVKD. CDR3 DNA: TGTGCCATCAGTGCGGGACAGGTCGATGCGGGCACTGAAGCTTTCTTT. It encodes CAISAGQVDAGTEAFF.

This rearrangement joins TRBV12-3 or TRBV12-4 to TRBJ1-1; the D is unclear. The germline V and J ends were trimmed by 2 bases and 4 bases, with 14 bases remaining between them. The CDR3 sequence is 15 residues long. The DNA of the CDR3 is TGTGCCAGCAGTTTATTTGTTTTTGGGGTCACTGAAGCTTTCTTT. The encoded protein is CASSLFVFGVTEAFF.

This clonotype was recorded at least ten times. V and J are TRBV29-1 and TRBJ2-2; 8 nucleotides align to TRBD2. The CDR3 has 16 residues. V trimming: 4 bases; J trimming: 1 base; junction bases outside the gene matches: 8. Germline loops: CDR1 SQVTM, CDR2 ANQGSEA. The CDR3, as DNA: TGCAGCGTTGTGGGACTGACTAGCGTGAACACCGGGGAGCTGTTTTTT. Encoded protein: CSVVGLTSVNTGELFF.

This chain's CDR3 is CASSIRQSSGANVLTF. The CDR3, as DNA: TGTGCCAGCAGCATACGACAGAGCTCTGGGGCCAACGTCCTGACTTTC. This chain links TRBV7-9 with TRBJ2-6; a weak D match, TRBD1 (5 bases). Germline V gene lookup returns CDR1 SEHNR and CDR2 FQNEAQ (reference sequence). V was cut by 5 bases and J by 0 bases, with 11 bases left in between. The CDR3 loop spans 16 amino acids.

This chain links TRBV6-6 with TRBJ2-3; D ambiguous. The CDR3 runs to 13 residues. The germline V gene has CDR1 MNHNY and CDR2 SVGAGI (reference sequence). The germline V and J ends were trimmed by 7 bases and 6 bases, with 14 bases remaining between them. The CDR3 coding sequence is TGTGCCAGCACCGACATGAGGTGGGATACGCAGTATTTT. It specifies CASTDMRWDTQYF.

This clonotype was counted at least ten times. V is TRBV4-2 and J is TRBJ2-5, with 7 bases identical to TRBD1. The germline CDR1 and CDR2 sequences are LGHNA and YNFKEQ. The J segment lost 3 bases and the V segment lost 0 bases, leaving 4 bases of the junction unmatched. CDR3 length: 15 residues. The CDR3 region is CASSQEDRPEETQYF. Written as DNA, the CDR3 is TGTGCCAGCAGCCAAGAGGACAGGCCTGAAGAGACCCAGTACTTC.

This clonotype was observed many times. The chain is built from TRBV7-2 and TRBJ1-3; TRBD1 aligns across 7 bases. Germline assignment: CDR1 SGHTA and CDR2 FQGNSA. The CDR3 has 14 residues. V was clipped by 3 bases and J by 4 bases; unmatched bases: 3. The CDR3, as DNA: TGTGCCAGCAGCTTGCCGGGACAGGGAAACACCATATATTTT. This encodes CASSLPGQGNTIYF.

V gene TRBV20-1 combines with J gene TRBJ1-5, with TRBD1 identical over 7 bases. V lost 3 bases and J lost 1; bases outside the gene matches: 3. The CDR3 is 14 amino acids. CDR1 is DFQATT and CDR2 is SNEGSKA in the germline V gene (reference sequence). CDR3 loop: CSASKGASNQPQHF. The DNA for the CDR3 is TGCAGTGCTAGTAAGGGGGCGAGCAATCAGCCCCAGCATTTT.